This T cell receptor beta chain was profiled in a study of cytomegalovirus exposure and HLA in healthy donors. Study observations and caveats: In a later analysis, across HLA loci, associated TCR counts were highest for DRB1, lowest for HLA-C. For presence/absence analyses, sequencing depth was assumed to be roughly uniform across donors.

Researchers ran the PCR with 60 Vbeta and 13 Jbeta primers. Per the original data handling: An analysis that came later counted some 80 million unique TCR beta chains, approximately 12 million shared. The repertoire was sequenced with immunoSEQ multiplex PCR; TCRdb's copy has only in-frame clones and lacks some. Clonal size and the V and J genes are those of that table, whereas D and trimming came from the DNA. The sample yields 170,000 or so clones, around 80% seen once. On this clone itself: Its antigen is still unknown.

Specimen: PBMCs. The receptor comes from a woman in her 30s in good health and CMV-seropositive.

This CDR3 is CAWSQGRGEQYF. In nucleotides, the CDR3 is TGTGCCTGGAGTCAAGGGAGAGGCGAGCAGTACTTC. The chain is built from TRBV30 and TRBJ2-7, with a weak D call TRBD2 (5 bases). Germline V gene lookup returns CDR1 GTSNPN and CDR2 SVGIG (reference sequence). The CDR3 is 12 residues long. Trimming took off 2 bases at V and 6 bases at J, with 11 bases between the two ends.